This TCR beta chain came from a study of T cell responses to AZD1222 COVID-19 vaccine (dated by TCRdb to the early 2020s). Study-level background: AZD1222 recipients given second doses at about 4 weeks or at about 12 weeks were pooled, since spike-specific TCR depth and breadth were not found to differ between the two schedules. TCR sequencing covered 230 to 250 trial participants: 200 to 220 given two doses of AZD1222 and about 26 given two doses of MenACWY control vaccine. Trial participants were enrolled by age into 18-55, 56-69 and 70-plus year subgroups, with roughly 150, 30 and 60 TCR-sequenced participants respectively. The paper's findings and limits, for the study overall: Nearly half of unique spike-specific TCRs reportedly recognized epitopes outside regions mutated in the B.1.351 and B.1.1.7 variants. In the small 56-69-year group, the increase in depth fell short of significance, most likely because of low power. No day 14 peak-response samples were available, so repertoires were characterized only after the peak T cell response. Spike-specific TCR breadth and depth rose significantly after two AZD1222 doses compared with day 0 and with MenACWY recipients. The vaccine-associated CD4 TCRs covered the entire spike protein, and the dominant responses fell in regions 160-218 and 743-854. Most participants were white British and females outnumbered males, and the authors suggested that clonal diversity may have been underestimated. Conclusions about previously exposed vaccinees are limited, since just five to seven AZD1222 recipients were seropositive for SARS-CoV-2 at baseline.

The CDR3 regions of human TCRbeta chains were subjected to immunosequencing. Turning to the authors' computational methods: Repertoire TCRs were checked for matches against a reference library of SARS-CoV-2-specific TCRs that had been generated using the MIRA antigen-specificity platform. Breadth was defined as the fraction of unique TCRs that were SARS-CoV-2-associated. Depth was defined as the fraction of total T cells that were SARS-CoV-2-associated. Using the MIRA data, each spike-specific TCR was mapped to the spike region that the TCR reacts to and placed in a CD4 or CD8 class. Log10-transformed breadth and depth values were compared by one-way ANOVA with Sidak's multiple comparisons tests. Entries here come from immuneACCESS through TCRdb and include only in-frame sequences with V and J called. Some clones fail to appear in such tables; in the studies checked, an unresolved V gene covers under half of the shortfall, and the cause of the remainder is unknown. V, J and clone size derive from that table, while D and trimming were established from the DNA sequence. The sample table shows roughly 150,000 clones, and 88% are seen once. The ten most abundant clones make up less than 6.5% of the sample.

Remarks on this clone: What this receptor recognizes is not known. No base-level quality is on record; no much larger clone is a single base apart.

In light of the paper, this sample's time point label describes: baseline before first vaccination. Vaccinee samples came from UK trials COV001 and COV002, including a single-blind randomized controlled phase 2/3 trial of AZD1222 (ChAdOx1 nCoV-19) in healthy adults. For TCRbeta chain sequencing, PBMC samples from trial participants were taken at day 0 and at day 28 after the second dose. The germline V gene yields SGDLS for CDR1 and YYNGEE for CDR2. Taken from cysteine to phenylalanine, the CDR3 has 14 residues. Just CDR3 DNA is preserved here, 42 bases in frame from base 1. The junction shows trimming of 2 bases on V and 2 bases on J, plus 8 bases between the germline ends.

The sample consisted of peripheral blood, taken on day 0 of AZD1222 vaccination. The sequence links TRBV9 to TRBJ1-3, with the D gene too uncertain to name. The receptor was isolated from an adult in good health. The CDR3 has the sequence CASSVSGPGNTIYF. In nucleotides, the sequence is TGTGCCAGCAGCGTCTCAGGCCCTGGAAACACCATATATTTT. Outside the CDR3, residues come from the reference TRBV9 and TRBJ1-3 proteins, so the full variable domain is: DSGVTQTPKHLITATGQRVTLRCSPRSGDLSVYWYQQSLDQGLQFLIQYYNGEERAKGNILERFSAQQFPDLHSELNLSSLELGDSALYFCASSVSGPGNTIYFGEGSWLTVV.